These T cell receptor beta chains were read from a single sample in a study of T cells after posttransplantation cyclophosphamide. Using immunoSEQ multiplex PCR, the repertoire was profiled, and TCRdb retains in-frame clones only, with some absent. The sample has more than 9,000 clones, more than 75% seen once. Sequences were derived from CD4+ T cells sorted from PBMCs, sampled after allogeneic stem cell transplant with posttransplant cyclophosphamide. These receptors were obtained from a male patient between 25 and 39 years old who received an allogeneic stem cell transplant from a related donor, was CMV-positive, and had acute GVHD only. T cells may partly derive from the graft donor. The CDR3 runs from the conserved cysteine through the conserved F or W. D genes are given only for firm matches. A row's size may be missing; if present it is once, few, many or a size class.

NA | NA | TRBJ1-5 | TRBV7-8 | TGTGCCAGCAGAACCGGGACATGGGATAGCAATCAGCCCCAGCATTTT | CASRTGTWDSNQPQHF
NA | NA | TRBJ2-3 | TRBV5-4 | TGTGCCAGCAGCCCACCCACAAACACAGATACGCAGTATTTT | CASSPPTNTDTQYF
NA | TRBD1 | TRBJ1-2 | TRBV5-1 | TGCGCCAGCAGCTTGTCGGCAGGGGGGAACTATGGCTACACCTTC | CASSLSAGGNYGYTF
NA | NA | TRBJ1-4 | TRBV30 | TGTGCCTGGACGACATCTCCTAATGAAAAACTGTTTTTT | CAWTTSPNEKLFF
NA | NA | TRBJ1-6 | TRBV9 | TGTGCCAGCAGCGAAGGGGCGGGGGAAGAGCCAAATTCACCCCTCCACTTT | CASSEGAGEEPNSPLHF
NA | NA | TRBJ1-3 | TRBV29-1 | TGCAGCGTTGAAGATGGAGGGTTGCACACCATATATTTT | CSVEDGGLHTIYF
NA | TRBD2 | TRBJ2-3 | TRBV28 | TGTGCCATCGAAAGCGGGGGGGCTGGGGATACGCAGTATTTT | CAIESGGAGDTQYF
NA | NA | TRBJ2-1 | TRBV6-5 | TGTGCCAGCAGTTACTCCCGGGTAAATGAGCAGTTCTTC | CASSYSRVNEQFF
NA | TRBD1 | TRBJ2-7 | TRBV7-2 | TGTGCCAGCAGCTTAGTAATGGGACAGGGCAACTACGAGCAGTACTTC | CASSLVMGQGNYEQYF
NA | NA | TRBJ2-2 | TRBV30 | TGTGCCTGGAGACTGGCGAACACCGGGGAGCTGTTTTTT | CAWRLANTGELFF
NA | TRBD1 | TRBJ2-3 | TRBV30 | TGTGCCTGGAGCCGGGGGACAGGCGGCATCACAGATACGCAGTATTTT | CAWSRGTGGITDTQYF
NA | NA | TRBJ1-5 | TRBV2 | TGTGCCAGCAGTGATAAAACAACAAGTCAGCCCCAGCATTTT | CASSDKTTSQPQHF
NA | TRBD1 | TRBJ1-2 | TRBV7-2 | TGTGCCAGCAGCTGGAGACAGGGGGGCTATGGCTACACCTTC | CASSWRQGGYGYTF
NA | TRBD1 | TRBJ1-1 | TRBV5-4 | TGTGCCAGCAGCTTGGAGGGACAGGGGGCATCCACTGAAGCTTTCTTT | CASSLEGQGASTEAFF
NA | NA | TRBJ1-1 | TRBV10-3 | TGTGCCATCAGTGAGTCGTACCGGACTGAAGCTTTCTTT | CAISESYRTEAFF
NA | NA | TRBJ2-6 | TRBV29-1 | TGCAGCGTCGTGGGGGCCGCGAGCTCTGGGGCCAACGTCCTGACTTTC | CSVVGAASSGANVLTF
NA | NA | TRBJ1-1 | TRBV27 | TGTGCCAGCAGTTTTTCGGGGGGCATGGGGACTGAAGCTTTCTTT | CASSFSGGMGTEAFF
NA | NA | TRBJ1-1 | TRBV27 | TGTGCCAGCAGTTCCCGGGCAGGGCCGAACACTGAAGCTTTCTTT | CASSSRAGPNTEAFF
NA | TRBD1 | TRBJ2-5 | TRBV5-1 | TGCGCCAGCAGGCCGACAGGGATCCAAGAGACCCAGTACTTC | CASRPTGIQETQYF
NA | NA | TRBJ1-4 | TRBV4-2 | TGTGCCAGCAGCCAAGAAGGGGATTCAGAAAAACTGTTTTTT | CASSQEGDSEKLFF
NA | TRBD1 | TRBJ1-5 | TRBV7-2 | TGTGCCAGCAGCTTAGCGCTCCCGGGACAGTCGAATCAGCCCCAGCATTTT | CASSLALPGQSNQPQHF
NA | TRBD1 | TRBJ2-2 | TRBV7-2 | TGTGCCAGCAGCGGGAGACAGGGAACATCTGGGGAGCTGTTTTTT | CASSGRQGTSGELFF
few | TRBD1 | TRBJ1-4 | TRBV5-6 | TGTGCCAGCAGCTTGGGTCGCGGGACAGGGGGTGAAAAACTGTTTTTT | CASSLGRGTGGEKLFF